The clone carrying this TCR beta chain occurred a few times. Its specificity is not known. Stated time point: week 47, end of study. The vaccine gave 300 ug of a 20-mer mutant IDH1 peptide subcutaneously per dose. Per the germline V gene, CDR1 is SEHNR and CDR2 is FQNEAQ (reference sequence). V shed 2 bases and J shed 6 bases, with 7 bases lying between them. CDR3 length: 13 amino acids. The data were produced by immunoSEQ multiplex PCR, yet TCRdb's version contains in-frame clones alone and is incomplete. This sample carries about 56,000 clones, 83% of them seen once, and the ten largest clones take more than 3%. This sample was taken from a study of a mutant IDH1 vaccine in newly diagnosed glioma. Across the study: Receipt of radiotherapy, temozolomide, or both preceded the study, and most received both.

The V gene is TRBV7-9, the J gene TRBJ2-2; D remains unclear. This receptor was identified in a woman between 50 and 59 years old with glioma. This specimen consisted of PBMCs, obtained from a glioma patient whose treatment included an IDH1 peptide vaccine. The CDR3 is CASSLSFSGELFF. CDR3 nucleotide sequence: TGTGCCAGCAGCTTATCCTTCTCCGGGGAGCTGTTTTTT.